These 23 T cell receptor beta chains came from one sample sequenced in a study of a mutant IDH1 vaccine in newly diagnosed glioma. The time point is: week 23, last vaccination. What each vaccine dose contained was 300 ug of mutant IDH1 20-mer peptide, accompanied by topical imiquimod. These receptors have no known antigen. Sequencing was performed with immunoSEQ multiplex PCR; in TCRdb, only in-frame clones are kept and a portion is missing. The sample gives approximately 66,000 clones, around 82% of which show up once; 13% is in the top ten. Sample: PBMCs, taken from a glioma patient whose treatment included an IDH1 peptide vaccine. These receptors came from a man aged 18 to 29 with glioma.

This chain links TRBV4-2 with TRBJ1-2; D gene unclear. This CDR3 region has 16 residues. CDR1 LGHNA and CDR2 YNFKEQ come from the germline V gene. Trimming cost V 1 base and J 4 bases, with 16 bases left between them. In DNA form, the CDR3 reads TGTGCCAGCAGCCAAGTGGGTCTCATCGGCCCCTATGGCTACACCTTC. It yields the protein CASSQVGLIGPYGYTF.

CDR3 DNA: TGTGCCAGCAGCCAAGATTTGAGACAGGCAAAAGGGGGCTACACCTTC. Amino acids: CASSQDLRQAKGGYTF. The gene calls are TRBV4-2 and TRBJ1-2; tentative D call: TRBD1 (6 bases). Germline lookup yields CDR1 LGHNA and CDR2 YNFKEQ. The V end was cut by 0 bases, the J end by 8 bases, with 19 bases between. The CDR3 extends over 16 amino acids.

This clone appeared once. V gene TRBV7-9 combines with J gene TRBJ2-5; 9 nucleotides line up with TRBD1. The CDR3 covers 13 residues. Germline loops: CDR1 SEHNR, CDR2 FQNEAQ (reference sequence). V was clipped by 4 bases and J by 6 bases; unmatched bases: 3. For the CDR3, the DNA is TGTGCCAGCAGCTCGGGACAGGGAAAGACCCAGTACTTC. As protein: CASSSGQGKTQYF.

The chain is built from TRBV18 and TRBJ1-4; TRBD1 aligns across 7 bases. The CDR3 is 13 amino acids. Trimming cost V 6 bases and J 5 bases; bases outside gene matches: 3. Germline loops: CDR1 KGHSH, CDR2 LQKENI. CDR3 loop: CASSTGANEKLFF. The CDR3 DNA sequence: TGTGCCAGCTCTACAGGGGCAAATGAAAAACTGTTTTTT.

The chain is built from TRBV4-1 and TRBJ2-4; possibly TRBD1 for D (6 bases). V was trimmed by 1 base and J by 3 bases, leaving 16 bases between them. CDR3 length: 17 amino acids. Germline V gives CDR1 MGHRA, CDR2 YSYEKL. The CDR3 region is CASSQGPPGHYKNIQYF. CDR3 nucleotide sequence: TGCGCCAGCAGCCAAGGACCTCCGGGACACTACAAAAACATTCAGTACTTC.

CDR3 residues: CASSLVGGESYEQYF. CDR3 nucleotide sequence: TGCGCCAGCAGCTTGGTTGGGGGGGAGAGTTACGAGCAGTACTTC. This chain uses TRBV5-1 with TRBJ2-7, with 7 bases identical to TRBD2. This CDR3 is built from 15 residues. Germline CDR1 reads SGHRS; CDR2 reads YFSETQ. V shed 0 bases and J 4 bases; nucleotides not matched to a gene: 7.

The chain has TRBV5-1 and TRBJ1-2; 9 positions match TRBD1. J gave up 2 bases and V 4 bases, and 9 bases lay outside the gene matches. Germline V gene data show CDR1 as SGHRS and CDR2 as YFSETQ. The CDR3 loop spans 16 amino acids. This CDR3 is CASSPGTGRPNYGYTF. In DNA, the CDR3 is TGCGCCAGCAGCCCCGGGACAGGGCGTCCAAACTATGGCTACACCTTC.

The table lists this clone with a count of one. This chain connects TRBV4-3 to TRBJ1-2, with D perhaps TRBD1 (5 bases). The length of the CDR3 is 15 residues. V was cut by 1 base and J by 4 bases, with 13 bases left in between. CDR1 and CDR2 from the germline V gene are LGHNA and YSLEER. CDR3 sequence: CASSQVGRAFYGYTF. The CDR3, as DNA: TGCGCCAGCAGCCAAGTCGGCAGGGCATTCTATGGCTACACCTTC.

The chain recombines TRBV15 with TRBJ2-7; D perhaps matches TRBD1 (5 bases). CDR3 length: 16 amino acids. V lost 1 base and J lost 3, with 16 bases in between. Germline V gives CDR1 LNHNV, CDR2 YYDKDF (reference sequence). The CDR3 DNA reads TGTGCCACCAGCAGAGCTAACGAGGACACCAGCTACGAGCAGTACTTC. Residues: CATSRANEDTSYEQYF.

CDR3 DNA sequence: TGTGCCAGTAGGCATGTCGGGGGGGGGCATCAGCCCCAGCATTTT. This encodes CASRHVGGGHQPQHF. The chain joins TRBV19 to TRBJ1-5; tentatively, D is TRBD1 (6 bases). The V end was cut by 6 bases, the J end by 5 bases, with 17 bases between. The CDR3 extends over 15 amino acids. Per germline, CDR1 LNHDA and CDR2 SQIVND (reference sequence).

The V call is TRBV7-6, the J call TRBJ2-5; D remains unclear. Germline V lookup: CDR1 SGHVS, CDR2 FNYEAQ. Trimming took off 8 bases at V and 3 bases at J, with 4 bases between the two ends. The CDR3 is 10 residues long. CDR3 residues: CASGEETQYF. The DNA of the CDR3 is TGTGCCAGCGGGGAAGAGACCCAGTACTTC.

A single count supports this clone. V and J are TRBV6-6 and TRBJ1-6, with D unclear. V was trimmed by 2 bases and J by 0 bases, leaving 5 bases between them. This CDR3 region has 15 residues. Germline V gene data show CDR1 as MNHNY and CDR2 as SVGAGI (reference sequence). The CDR3 loop reads CASSYISSYNSPLHF. The CDR3 DNA is TGTGCCAGCAGTTACATTTCCTCCTATAATTCACCCCTCCACTTT.

The V and J genes are TRBV5-1 and TRBJ2-3; possibly TRBD1 or TRBD2 for D (5 bases each). The V gene's germline CDR1 is SGHRS and CDR2 YFSETQ. The germline V and J ends were trimmed by 0 bases and 6 bases, with 20 bases remaining between them. This CDR3 spans 17 amino acids. The CDR3 region is CASSLAAWVGEKDTQYF. CDR3 DNA sequence: TGCGCCAGCAGCTTGGCCGCGTGGGTGGGGGAGAAGGATACGCAGTATTTT.

The V and J genes are TRBV29-1 and TRBJ2-6; D not resolved. Looked up from germline, CDR1 is SQVTM and CDR2 is ANQGSEA. The CDR3 is 13 residues long. V was cut by 6 bases and J by 4 bases, with 10 bases left in between. In nucleotides, the CDR3 is TGCAGCGTCCTGGTAATAGGGGCCAACGTCCTGACTTTC. Translation: CSVLVIGANVLTF.

This sequence joins TRBV7-9 and TRBJ1-5, with TRBD1 as a possible D gene (6 bases). Germline V gene lookup returns CDR1 SEHNR and CDR2 FQNEAQ (reference sequence). V shed 6 bases and J shed 1 base, with 16 bases lying between them. CDR3 length: 16 amino acids. The CDR3 region is CASRPNRTESNQPQHF. CDR3 DNA sequence: TGTGCCAGCAGGCCTAATAGGACAGAAAGCAATCAGCCCCAGCATTTT.

J is TRBJ1-1 and V is TRBV18, with 9 nucleotides matching TRBD1. The CDR3 length is 16 residues. Germline lookup yields CDR1 KGHSH and CDR2 LQKENI. V lost 2 bases, J lost 3 bases, and 7 bases stayed unmatched. CDR3 residues: CASSPTETGGYTEAFF. CDR3 sequence (DNA): TGTGCCAGCTCACCAACAGAGACAGGGGGATACACTGAAGCTTTCTTT.

The V and J genes are TRBV7-9 and TRBJ2-1; D is uncertain. The germline V gene has CDR1 SEHNR and CDR2 FQNEAQ (reference sequence). Deletions cut 7 bases from V and 5 bases from J, with 15 bases between. The CDR3 runs to 14 residues. CDR3 loop: CASTLLGSHNEQFF. CDR3 nucleotides: TGTGCCAGCACTCTCTTAGGGTCCCACAATGAGCAGTTCTTC.

J is TRBJ1-6 and V is TRBV6-5; 7 nucleotides match TRBD1. The CDR3 consists of 15 residues. J lost 4 bases, V lost 6 bases, and 6 bases had no gene match. From germline, CDR1 is MNHEY and CDR2 SVGAGI. CDR3 loop: CASSRQGPYNSPLHF. In DNA, the CDR3 is TGTGCCAGCAGCCGACAGGGACCTTATAATTCACCCCTCCACTTT.

A few counts support this clone. The chain joins TRBV7-6 to TRBJ1-1; the D is unclear. In germline, CDR1 is SGHVS, CDR2 FNYEAQ. The CDR3 runs 13 residues. V dropped 0 bases and J dropped 6 bases, with 8 bases sitting between them. The CDR3 here is CASSLAGISEAFF. The CDR3, as DNA: TGTGCCAGCAGCTTAGCGGGGATCTCTGAAGCTTTCTTT.

This chain links TRBV7-2 with TRBJ2-7; D is tentatively TRBD1 or TRBD2 (6 bases each). V lost 8 bases to trimming and J lost 1 base, with 18 bases between them. The CDR3 sequence is 15 residues long. CDR1 is SGHTA and CDR2 is FQGNSA in the germline V gene. CDR3 nucleotides: TGTGCCAGCGCCGGGGGCGCGTCCTCTTCCTACGAGCAGTACTTC. It yields the protein CASAGGASSSYEQYF.

Worth noting for this clone: The same CDR3 arises from other DNA sequences in this sample as well. The rearrangement uses TRBV5-1 and TRBJ1-2; D gene uncertain. Germline V gives CDR1 SGHRS, CDR2 YFSETQ. The CDR3 extends over 13 amino acids. The germline V and J ends were trimmed by 0 bases and 2 bases, with 5 bases remaining between them. The CDR3 bases are TGCGCCAGCAGCTTGGCCGGGAACTATGGCTACACCTTC. It is translated as CASSLAGNYGYTF.

The V gene is TRBV2, the J gene TRBJ2-5; D may correspond to TRBD1 or TRBD2 (7 bases each). Trimming removed 7 bases from V and 4 bases from J, with 19 bases in between. The CDR3 length is 15 residues. In germline, CDR1 is SNHLY, CDR2 FYNNEI. DNA for the CDR3: TGTGCCAGCACCCACTGGGAGGGGGCAGGAGAGACCCAGTACTTC. This sequence encodes CASTHWEGAGETQYF.

This rearrangement joins TRBV15 to TRBJ2-2; D not certain. Germline V gene sequence: CDR1 LNHNV, CDR2 YYDKDF (reference sequence). The CDR3 extends over 16 amino acids. V was trimmed by 0 bases and J by 8 bases, leaving 16 bases between them. CDR3 nucleotides: TGTGCCACCAGCAGAGAGGCCCGGTTGGGTGGAGGGGAGCTGTTTTTT. Amino acids: CATSREARLGGGELFF. The whole variable domain, remainder taken from reference TRBV15 and TRBJ2-2, is DAMVIQNPRYQVTQFGKPVTLSCSQTLNHNVMYWYQQKSSQAPKLLFHYYDKDFNNEADTPDNFQSRRPNTSFCFLDIRSPGLGDTAMYLCATSREARLGGGELFFGEGSRLTVL.